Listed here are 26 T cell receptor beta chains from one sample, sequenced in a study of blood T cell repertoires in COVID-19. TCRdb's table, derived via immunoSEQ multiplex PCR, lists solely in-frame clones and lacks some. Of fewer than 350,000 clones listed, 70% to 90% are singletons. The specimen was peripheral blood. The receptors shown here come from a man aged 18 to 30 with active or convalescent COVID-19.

The CDR3 here is CASSVEPGVGSPLHF. The CDR3 coding sequence is TGTGCCAGCAGCGTAGAGCCAGGGGTTGGTTCACCCCTCCACTTT. This rearrangement joins TRBV9 to TRBJ1-6; weak D call: TRBD1 (6 bases). V was clipped by 0 bases and J by 9 bases, with 13 bases between them. Germline CDR1 is SGDLS and CDR2 is YYNGEE. The CDR3 loop spans 15 amino acids.

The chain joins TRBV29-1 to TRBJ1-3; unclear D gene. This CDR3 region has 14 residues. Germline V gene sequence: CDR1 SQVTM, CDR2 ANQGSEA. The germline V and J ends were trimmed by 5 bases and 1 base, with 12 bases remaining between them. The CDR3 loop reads CSVLRHFSGNTIYF. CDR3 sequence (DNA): TGCAGCGTTTTGAGACACTTTTCTGGAAACACCATATATTTT.

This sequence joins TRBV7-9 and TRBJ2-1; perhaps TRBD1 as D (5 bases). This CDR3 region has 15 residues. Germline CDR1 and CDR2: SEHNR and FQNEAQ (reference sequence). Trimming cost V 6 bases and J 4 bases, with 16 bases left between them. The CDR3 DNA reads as TGTGCCAGCAGGGCGGTCACAGGCCCTTACAATGAGCAGTTCTTC. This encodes CASRAVTGPYNEQFF.

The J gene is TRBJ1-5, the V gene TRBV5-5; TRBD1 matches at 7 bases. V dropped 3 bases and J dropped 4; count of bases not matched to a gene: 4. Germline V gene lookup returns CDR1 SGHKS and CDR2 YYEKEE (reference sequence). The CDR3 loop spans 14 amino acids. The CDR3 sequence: CASSSDRVNQPQHF. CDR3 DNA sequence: TGTGCCAGCAGCTCCGACAGGGTGAATCAGCCCCAGCATTTT.

CDR3 DNA: TGCGCCAGCAGCCAAGATCGGGGGTATAATTCACCCCTCCACTTT. As protein: CASSQDRGYNSPLHF. The chain has TRBV4-1 and TRBJ1-6; weak D call: TRBD1 (5 bases). CDR1 is MGHRA, CDR2 YSYEKL, per germline. Trimming pared 0 bases from V and 4 bases from J, leaving 7 bases between. CDR3 length: 15 residues.

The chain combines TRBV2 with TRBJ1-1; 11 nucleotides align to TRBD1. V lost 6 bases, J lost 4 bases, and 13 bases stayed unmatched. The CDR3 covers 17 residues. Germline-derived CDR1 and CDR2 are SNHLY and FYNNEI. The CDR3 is CASRGDRGLILGTEAFF. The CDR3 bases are TGTGCCAGCAGGGGGGACAGGGGGTTAATTTTGGGCACTGAAGCTTTCTTT. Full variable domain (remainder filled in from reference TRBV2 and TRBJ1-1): EPEVTQTPSHQVTQMGQEVILRCVPISNHLYFYWYRQILGQKVEFLVSFYNNEISEKSEIFDDQFSVERPDGSNFTLKIRSTKLEDSAMYFCASRGDRGLILGTEAFFGQGTRLTVV.

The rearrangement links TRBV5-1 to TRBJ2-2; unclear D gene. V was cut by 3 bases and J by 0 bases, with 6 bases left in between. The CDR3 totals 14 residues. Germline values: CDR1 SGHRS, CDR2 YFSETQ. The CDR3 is CASSSSANTGELFF. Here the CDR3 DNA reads TGCGCCAGCAGCTCCAGCGCGAACACCGGGGAGCTGTTTTTT.

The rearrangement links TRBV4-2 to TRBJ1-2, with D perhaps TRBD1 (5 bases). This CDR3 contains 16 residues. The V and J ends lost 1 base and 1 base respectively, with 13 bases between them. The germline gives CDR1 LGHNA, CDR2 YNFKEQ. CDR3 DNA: TGTGCCAGCAGCCAAGTCTCGACAGTGTTTAACTATGGCTACACCTTC. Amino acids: CASSQVSTVFNYGYTF.

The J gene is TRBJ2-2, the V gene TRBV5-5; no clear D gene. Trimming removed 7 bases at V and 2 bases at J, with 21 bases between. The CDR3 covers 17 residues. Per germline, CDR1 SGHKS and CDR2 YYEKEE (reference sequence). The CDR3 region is CASGPFKIAENTGELFF. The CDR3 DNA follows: TGTGCCAGCGGCCCCTTTAAAATAGCTGAAAACACCGGGGAGCTGTTTTTT.

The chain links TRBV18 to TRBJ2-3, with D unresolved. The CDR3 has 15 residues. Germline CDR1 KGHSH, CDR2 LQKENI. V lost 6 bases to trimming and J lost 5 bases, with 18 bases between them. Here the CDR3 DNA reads TGTGCCAGCTCCGCTTGGCAGGTAGTTCAAGATACGCAGTATTTT. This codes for CASSAWQVVQDTQYF.

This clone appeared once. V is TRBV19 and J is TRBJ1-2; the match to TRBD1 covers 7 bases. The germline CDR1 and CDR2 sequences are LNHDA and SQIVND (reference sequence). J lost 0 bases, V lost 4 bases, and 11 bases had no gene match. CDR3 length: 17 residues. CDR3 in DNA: TGTGCCAGTAGTACCTCCGGGACAGCCTTTTCTAACTATGGCTACACCTTC. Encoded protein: CASSTSGTAFSNYGYTF. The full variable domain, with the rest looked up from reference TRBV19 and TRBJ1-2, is DGGITQSPKYLFRKEGQNVTLSCEQNLNHDAMYWYRQDPGQGLRLIYYSQIVNDFQKGDIAEGYSVSREKKESFPLTVTSAQKNPTAFYLCASSTSGTAFSNYGYTFGSGTRLTVV.

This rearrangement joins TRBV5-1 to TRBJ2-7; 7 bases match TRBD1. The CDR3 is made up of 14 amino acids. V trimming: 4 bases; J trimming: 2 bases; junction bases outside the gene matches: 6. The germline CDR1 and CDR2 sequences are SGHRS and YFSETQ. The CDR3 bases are TGCGCCAGCAGCGGACCGGGACAGACCTACGAGCAGTACTTC. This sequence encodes CASSGPGQTYEQYF. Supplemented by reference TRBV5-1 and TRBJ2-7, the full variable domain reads KAGVTQTPRYLIKTRGQQVTLSCSPISGHRSVSWYQQTPGQGLQFLFEYFSETQRNKGNFPGRFSGRQFSNSRSEMNVSTLELGDSALYLCASSGPGQTYEQYFGPGTRLTVT.

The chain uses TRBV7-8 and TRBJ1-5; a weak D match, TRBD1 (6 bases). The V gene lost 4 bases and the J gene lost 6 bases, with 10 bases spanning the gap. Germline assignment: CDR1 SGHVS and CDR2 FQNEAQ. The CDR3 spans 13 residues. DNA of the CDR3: TGTGCCAGCAGCTCCGGGGGGCGTCAGCCCCAGCATTTT. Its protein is CASSSGGRQPQHF.

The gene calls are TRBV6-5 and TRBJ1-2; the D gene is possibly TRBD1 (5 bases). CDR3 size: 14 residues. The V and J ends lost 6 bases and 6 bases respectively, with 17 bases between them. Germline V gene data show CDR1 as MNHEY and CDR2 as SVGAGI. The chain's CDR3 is CASSQMTDLNGYTF. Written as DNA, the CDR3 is TGTGCCAGCAGCCAAATGACAGATTTGAATGGCTACACCTTC.

CDR3 sequence: CASSESRGGEQYF. In nucleotides, the CDR3 is TGCGCCAGCAGTGAGTCTAGGGGGGGCGAGCAGTACTTC. The V call is TRBV10-1, the J call TRBJ2-7, with a possible D match to TRBD2 (7 bases). Per the germline V gene, CDR1 is WNHNN and CDR2 is SYGVQD (reference sequence). The ends were cut back, 0 bases at V and 6 bases at J, with 9 bases in the middle. The CDR3 has 13 amino acids.

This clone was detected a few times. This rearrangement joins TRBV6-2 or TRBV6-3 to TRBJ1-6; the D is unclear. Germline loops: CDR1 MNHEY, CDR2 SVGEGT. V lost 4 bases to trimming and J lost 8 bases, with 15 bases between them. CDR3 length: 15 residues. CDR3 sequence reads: CASSSDQGGDSPLHF. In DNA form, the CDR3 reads TGTGCCAGCAGTTCCGATCAAGGCGGGGATTCACCCCTCCACTTT.

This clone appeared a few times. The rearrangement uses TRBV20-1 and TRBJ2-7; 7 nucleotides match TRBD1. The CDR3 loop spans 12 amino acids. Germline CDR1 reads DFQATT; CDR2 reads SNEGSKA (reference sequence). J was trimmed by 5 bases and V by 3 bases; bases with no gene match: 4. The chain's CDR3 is CSASRDSHEQYF. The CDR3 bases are TGCAGTGCTAGTCGGGACAGCCACGAGCAGTACTTC.

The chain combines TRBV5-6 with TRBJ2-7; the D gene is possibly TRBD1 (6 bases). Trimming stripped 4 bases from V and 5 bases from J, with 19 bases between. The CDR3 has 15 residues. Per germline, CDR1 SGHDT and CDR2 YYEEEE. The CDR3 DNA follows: TGTGCCAGCAGCCATTGGACGGGACAATATAACGAGCAGTACTTC. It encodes CASSHWTGQYNEQYF.

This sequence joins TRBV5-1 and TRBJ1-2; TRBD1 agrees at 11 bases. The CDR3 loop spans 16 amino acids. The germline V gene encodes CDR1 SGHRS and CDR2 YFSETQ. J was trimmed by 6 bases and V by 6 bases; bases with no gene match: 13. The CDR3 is CASTRGQGAQKDGYTF. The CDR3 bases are TGCGCCAGCACCAGAGGACAGGGGGCGCAAAAAGATGGCTACACCTTC. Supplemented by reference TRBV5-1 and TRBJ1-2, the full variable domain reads KAGVTQTPRYLIKTRGQQVTLSCSPISGHRSVSWYQQTPGQGLQFLFEYFSETQRNKGNFPGRFSGRQFSNSRSEMNVSTLELGDSALYLCASTRGQGAQKDGYTFGSGTRLTVV.

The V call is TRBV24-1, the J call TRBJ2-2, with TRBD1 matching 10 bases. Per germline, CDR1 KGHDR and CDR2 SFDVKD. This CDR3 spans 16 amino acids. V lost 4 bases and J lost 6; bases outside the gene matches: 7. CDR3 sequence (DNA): TGTGCCACCAGTGACCCCGGGACAGGGGTCCCCGGGGAGCTGTTTTTT. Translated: CATSDPGTGVPGELFF.

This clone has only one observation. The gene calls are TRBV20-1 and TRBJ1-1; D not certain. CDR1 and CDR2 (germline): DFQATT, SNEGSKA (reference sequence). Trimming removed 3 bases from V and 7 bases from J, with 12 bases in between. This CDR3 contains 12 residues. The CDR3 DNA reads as TGCAGTGCTAGTCCCGGAGCCCATGAAGCTTTCTTT. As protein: CSASPGAHEAFF.

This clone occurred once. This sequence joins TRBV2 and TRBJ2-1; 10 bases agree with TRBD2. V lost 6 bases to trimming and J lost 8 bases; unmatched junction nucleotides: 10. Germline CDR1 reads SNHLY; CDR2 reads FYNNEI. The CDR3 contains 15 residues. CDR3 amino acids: CASRRTSGSVDEQFF. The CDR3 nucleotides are TGTGCCAGCAGGAGGACTAGCGGCTCAGTGGATGAGCAGTTCTTC.

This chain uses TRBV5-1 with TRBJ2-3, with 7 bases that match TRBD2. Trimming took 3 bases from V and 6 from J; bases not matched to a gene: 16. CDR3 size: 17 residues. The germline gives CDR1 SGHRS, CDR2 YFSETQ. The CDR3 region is CASSSAHIGPGRDTQYF. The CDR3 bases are TGCGCCAGCAGCTCAGCGCACATAGGACCCGGGAGGGATACGCAGTATTTT. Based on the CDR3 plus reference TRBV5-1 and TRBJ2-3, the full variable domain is KAGVTQTPRYLIKTRGQQVTLSCSPISGHRSVSWYQQTPGQGLQFLFEYFSETQRNKGNFPGRFSGRQFSNSRSEMNVSTLELGDSALYLCASSSAHIGPGRDTQYFGPGTRLTVL.

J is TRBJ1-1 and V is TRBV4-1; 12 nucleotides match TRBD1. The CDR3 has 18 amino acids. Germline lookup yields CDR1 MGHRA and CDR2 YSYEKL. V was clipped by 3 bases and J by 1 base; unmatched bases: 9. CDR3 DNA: TGCGCCAGCAGCCAGGGGGGGACAGGGGGCTTTCAGAACACTGAAGCTTTCTTT. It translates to CASSQGGTGGFQNTEAFF.

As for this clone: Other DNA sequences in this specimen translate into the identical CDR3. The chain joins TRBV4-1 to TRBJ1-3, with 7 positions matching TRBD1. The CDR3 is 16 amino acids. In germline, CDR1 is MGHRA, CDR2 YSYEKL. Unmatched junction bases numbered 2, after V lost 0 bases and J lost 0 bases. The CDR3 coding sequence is TGCGCCAGCAGCCAAGACAGGGGGATCTCTGGAAACACCATATATTTT. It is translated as CASSQDRGISGNTIYF.

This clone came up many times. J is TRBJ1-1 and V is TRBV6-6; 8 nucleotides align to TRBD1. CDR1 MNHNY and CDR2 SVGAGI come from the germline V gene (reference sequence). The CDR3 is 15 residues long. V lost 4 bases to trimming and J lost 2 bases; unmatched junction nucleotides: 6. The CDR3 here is CASSSRTGFNTEAFF. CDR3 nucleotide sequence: TGTGCCAGCAGTTCAAGGACAGGGTTTAACACTGAAGCTTTCTTT.